The 20 T cell receptor beta chains presented below share a single source sample, sequenced in a study of blood T cell repertoires in COVID-19 (dated by TCRdb to about 2020). The protocol used for the library was the immunoSEQ multiplex PCR assay. TCRdb took over this immuneACCESS table, retaining in-frame rearrangements with V and J assigned. Such tables are incomplete; in checked studies, under half of the missing clones stem from an unresolved V gene, and the remainder is unexplained. A total of some 160,000 clones appear in this sample, around 88% of them only once. The ten most abundant clones make up approximately 19% of the sample. The sequenced sample consisted of peripheral blood. The receptors shown here come from a woman aged 70-85 years who had recovered from COVID-19.

This rearrangement joins TRBV5-4 to TRBJ2-5; 9 bases fit TRBD2. The V and J ends lost 7 bases and 4 bases, in that order; junction bases with no gene match: 8. This CDR3 contains 14 residues. The V gene's germline CDR1 is SGHNT and CDR2 YYREEE (reference sequence). This CDR3 reads CASGRREGGETQYF. Written as DNA, the CDR3 is TGTGCCAGCGGCCGGCGGGAGGGCGGAGAGACCCAGTACTTC.

The CDR3, as DNA: TGTGCCAGCAGTTCACAGGGAAGGGGGGAAAAACTGTTTTTT. This encodes CASSSQGRGEKLFF. This chain connects TRBV28 to TRBJ1-4, with TRBD1 as a possible D gene (6 bases). Germline-derived CDR1 and CDR2 are MDHEN and SYDVKM. The CDR3 consists of 14 residues. V lost 4 bases to trimming and J lost 8 bases, with 14 bases between them.

This chain joins TRBV4-3 and TRBJ2-1, with 10 bases lining up with TRBD2. The CDR3 sequence is 16 residues long. The trim removed 5 bases at V and 7 bases at J, leaving 11 bases unmatched. Per germline, CDR1 LGHNA and CDR2 YSLEER. The CDR3 protein is CASSASGTSVDNEQFF. CDR3 bases: TGCGCCAGCAGCGCCTCCGGGACTAGCGTCGATAATGAGCAGTTCTTC.

This chain links TRBV11-3 with TRBJ2-2; the D gene is possibly TRBD2 (7 bases). The V and J ends lost 5 bases and 0 bases respectively, with 13 bases between them. Germline CDR1 and CDR2: SGHNT and YENEEA. The CDR3 runs to 16 residues. This CDR3 reads CASSPPGGANTGELFF. Written as DNA, the CDR3 is TGTGCCAGCAGCCCCCCGGGGGGCGCGAACACCGGGGAGCTGTTTTTT.

The rearrangement uses TRBV28 and TRBJ2-3, with 13 bases identical to TRBD2. V shed 8 bases, J shed 3 bases, and the junction held 8 bases outside the gene matches. This CDR3 contains 16 residues. The germline gives CDR1 MDHEN, CDR2 SYDVKM. CDR3 amino acids: CASGPGLAGRTDTQYF. As DNA, the CDR3 is TGTGCCAGCGGGCCGGGACTAGCGGGACGTACAGATACGCAGTATTTT.

This rearrangement joins TRBV5-5 to TRBJ1-2, with TRBD1 as a possible D gene (5 bases). Trimming shortened V by 0 bases and J by 5 bases, and 11 bases separated the two germline ends. CDR1 is SGHKS, CDR2 YYEKEE, per germline (reference sequence). The CDR3 has 14 amino acids. CDR3 residues: CASSLAGLGYGYTF. Here the CDR3 DNA reads TGTGCCAGCAGCTTGGCAGGGCTTGGGTATGGCTACACCTTC.

This clone has more than one count but fewer than ten. The chain combines TRBV7-9 with TRBJ2-7; no firm D call. Germline CDR1 is SEHNR and CDR2 is FQNEAQ (reference sequence). This CDR3 comprises 14 residues. The germline V and J ends were trimmed by 2 bases and 5 bases, with 13 bases remaining between them. The CDR3 bases are TGTGCCAGCAGCTTATCCCTAGACCGTCACGAGCAGTACTTC. It specifies CASSLSLDRHEQYF.

By share of the sample, this clone is medium-sized. This chain links TRBV7-8 with TRBJ2-1, with 12 nucleotides matching TRBD2. V shed 3 bases and J 6 bases; nucleotides not matched to a gene: 9. CDR1 is SGHVS and CDR2 is FQNEAQ in the germline V gene. The CDR3 contains 17 residues. CDR3 loop: CASSFSSGGAIGNEQFF. The CDR3 DNA reads as TGTGCCAGCAGCTTCTCTAGCGGGGGGGCGATCGGCAATGAGCAGTTCTTC.

This chain connects TRBV27 to TRBJ2-6; TRBD2 is a possible D gene (5 bases). Germline CDR1 MNHEY, CDR2 SMNVEV (reference sequence). The CDR3 covers 16 residues. The V gene lost 6 bases and the J gene lost 1 base, with 13 bases spanning the gap. The CDR3 loop is CASRDSRESGANVLTF. CDR3 DNA: TGTGCCAGCAGGGATTCGAGGGAATCTGGGGCCAACGTCCTGACTTTC.

This clone was found many times. The chain combines TRBV2 with TRBJ1-6, with 9 bases that match TRBD1. V was pared by 6 bases and J by 9 bases, with 9 bases of the junction left unmatched. In germline, CDR1 is SNHLY, CDR2 FYNNEI. This CDR3 comprises 15 residues. The CDR3 sequence: CASSQQGARGSPLHF. The CDR3 DNA reads as TGTGCCAGCAGCCAACAGGGGGCACGGGGTTCACCCCTCCACTTT.

The V gene is TRBV19, the J gene TRBJ2-1, with TRBD1 matching 9 bases. In germline, CDR1 is LNHDA, CDR2 SQIVND (reference sequence). The ends lost 4 bases at V and 10 bases at J; junction bases unmatched: 5. The CDR3 sequence is 13 residues long. CDR3 nucleotides: TGTGCCAGTAGTACCGACAGGGGGAGGGAGCAGTTCTTC. As protein: CASSTDRGREQFF.

The rearrangement links TRBV11-2 to TRBJ1-3; unclear D gene. Per germline, CDR1 SGHAT and CDR2 FQNNGV. There are 13 residues in the CDR3. Deletions cut 3 bases from V and 4 bases from J, with 7 bases between. The DNA for the CDR3 is TGTGCCAGCAGCTTGTCGGGAGGAAACACCATATATTTT. Its protein is CASSLSGGNTIYF.

Regarding this clone: Other nucleotide sequences in the sample specify the same CDR3. V is TRBV7-9 and J is TRBJ1-3; the D gene is possibly TRBD1 (6 bases). The germline V and J ends were trimmed by 5 bases and 2 bases, with 13 bases remaining between them. CDR1 is SEHNR and CDR2 is FQNEAQ in the germline V gene (reference sequence). The CDR3 spans 15 residues. The CDR3 sequence: CASSRQGRPGNTIYF. CDR3 DNA: TGTGCCAGCAGCCGGCAGGGGCGGCCTGGAAACACCATATATTTT.

The rearrangement joins TRBV27 to TRBJ1-5; TRBD1 might be the D (5 bases). This CDR3 spans 15 amino acids. Germline V CDR1 and CDR2: MNHEY, SMNVEV (reference sequence). V was shortened by 6 bases and J by 3 bases, with 15 bases between the two germline ends. The DNA of the CDR3 is TGTGCCAGCAGCCTGTGGGGCACCTCCAATCAGCCCCAGCATTTT. Its translation is CASSLWGTSNQPQHF.

The chain joins TRBV7-2 to TRBJ2-1; D might be TRBD2 (6 bases). Germline assignment: CDR1 SGHTA and CDR2 FQGNSA. This CDR3 spans 13 amino acids. With 3 bases removed from V and 9 bases from J, the gap between germline ends came to 12 bases. The CDR3 coding sequence is TGTGCCAGCAGCTTGGGGGGAGATGTTGAGCAGTTCTTC. It specifies CASSLGGDVEQFF.

The V and J genes are TRBV10-3 and TRBJ1-4; 7 nucleotides align to TRBD1. The CDR3 contains 13 residues. With 6 bases clipped from V and 8 bases from J, the junction kept 6 bases outside the gene matches. From germline, CDR1 is ENHRY and CDR2 SYGVKD. DNA of the CDR3: TGTGCCATCAGCTGGGGACAGTCGGAAAAACTGTTTTTT. Protein: CAISWGQSEKLFF.

The chain combines TRBV7-2 with TRBJ2-2, with 7 bases identical to TRBD2. The CDR3 length is 15 residues. Germline V gives CDR1 SGHTA, CDR2 FQGNSA. Trimming cost V 2 bases and J 3 bases; bases outside gene matches: 3. CDR3 protein: CASSLYRGDTGELFF. The CDR3, as DNA: TGTGCCAGCAGCTTATACCGGGGGGACACCGGGGAGCTGTTTTTT.

This clone was observed a handful of times. This chain links TRBV5-1 with TRBJ1-1; D is perhaps TRBD1 (5 bases). V shed 5 bases and J shed 1 base, with 9 bases lying between them. The germline CDR1 and CDR2 sequences are SGHRS and YFSETQ. This CDR3 has 13 amino acids. Here the CDR3 DNA reads TGCGCCAGCAGACAGGACCCGAACACTGAAGCTTTCTTT. Encoded protein: CASRQDPNTEAFF. The entire variable domain, with the rest obtained from reference TRBV5-1 and TRBJ1-1, is as follows: KAGVTQTPRYLIKTRGQQVTLSCSPISGHRSVSWYQQTPGQGLQFLFEYFSETQRNKGNFPGRFSGRQFSNSRSEMNVSTLELGDSALYLCASRQDPNTEAFFGQGTRLTVV.

The chain couples TRBV7-3 to TRBJ2-1; perhaps TRBD2 as D (6 bases). Germline CDR1 SGHTA, CDR2 FQGTGA. The germline V and J ends were trimmed by 5 bases and 3 bases, with 17 bases remaining between them. The CDR3 runs to 16 residues. CDR3 coding DNA: TGTGCCAGCAGCCCCCAGGCAGGGAGGTTCTACAATGAGCAGTTCTTC. Translation: CASSPQAGRFYNEQFF.

This clone was detected only a few times. Other nucleotide sequences from this sample produce the same CDR3. The J gene is TRBJ1-5, the V gene TRBV18; TRBD1 agrees at 7 bases. This CDR3 region has 14 residues. In germline, CDR1 is KGHSH, CDR2 LQKENI. V shed 1 base, J shed 6 bases, and the junction held 3 bases outside the gene matches. CDR3 sequence: CASSPRQGGQPQHF. The CDR3 DNA is TGTGCCAGCTCACCACGACAGGGTGGTCAGCCCCAGCATTTT.